The 8 T cell receptor beta chains in this list originate from one sample, sequenced in a study of cytomegalovirus exposure and HLA in healthy donors. Sequencing was performed with immunoSEQ multiplex PCR; in TCRdb, only in-frame clones are kept and a portion is missing. In the table there are 56,000 or so clones, about 92% of which are singletons. Material for sequencing was PBMCs. All receptors come from a man younger than 30 in good health and CMV-seronegative.

This clone was seen a single time. This chain uses TRBV13 with TRBJ2-3, with a weak D call TRBD2 (6 bases). V was trimmed by 4 bases and J by 2 bases, leaving 13 bases between them. The germline CDR1 and CDR2 sequences are PRHDT and FYEKMQ (reference sequence). The CDR3 spans 15 residues. The CDR3 loop is CASSSDSGLTDTQYF. CDR3 DNA sequence: TGTGCCAGCAGCTCAGATAGCGGACTCACAGATACGCAGTATTTT.

V and J are TRBV7-3 and TRBJ2-5, with TRBD2 matching over 8 bases. V was pared by 5 bases and J by 5 bases, with 10 bases of the junction left unmatched. The CDR3 is made up of 15 amino acids. CDR1 and CDR2 (germline): SGHTA, FQGTGA. In DNA form, the CDR3 reads TGTGCCAGCAGCCTAGGGGGGACTAGTAGGGAGACCCAGTACTTC. It specifies CASSLGGTSRETQYF.

The CDR3 region is CASSFGRASNEQFF. The CDR3 coding sequence is TGTGCCAGCAGTTTCGGGAGGGCGAGCAATGAGCAGTTCTTC. The genes are TRBV27 and TRBJ2-1, with TRBD2 matching over 8 bases. V was clipped by 3 bases and J by 6 bases; unmatched bases: 4. The CDR3 covers 14 residues. Looked up from germline, CDR1 is MNHEY and CDR2 is SMNVEV (reference sequence).

The J gene is TRBJ2-1, the V gene TRBV27; D uncertain. This CDR3 region has 14 residues. The germline V and J ends were trimmed by 6 bases and 7 bases, with 16 bases remaining between them. CDR1 MNHEY and CDR2 SMNVEV come from the germline V gene (reference sequence). Here the CDR3 DNA reads TGTGCCAGCAGCCTCTCCCCCCACAGTAATGAGCAGTTCTTC. Encoded protein: CASSLSPHSNEQFF.

The chain couples TRBV7-2 to TRBJ2-5, with D perhaps TRBD2 (7 bases). Trimming stripped 0 bases from V and 4 bases from J, with 12 bases between. The CDR3 spans 15 residues. CDR1 and CDR2 from the germline V gene are SGHTA and FQGNSA. CDR3 loop: CASSLAGGRVETQYF. The CDR3 DNA reads as TGTGCCAGCAGCTTAGCCGGGGGGCGCGTAGAGACCCAGTACTTC.

The chain links TRBV6-5 to TRBJ1-4; the match to TRBD1 covers 8 bases. The V and J ends lost 7 bases and 9 bases, in that order; junction bases with no gene match: 10. Germline CDR1 MNHEY, CDR2 SVGAGI. The CDR3 sequence is 14 residues long. The CDR3 loop reads CASKQGAGTKKLFF. The CDR3, as DNA: TGTGCCAGCAAGCAGGGGGCAGGGACAAAAAAACTGTTTTTT.

V is TRBV7-9 and J is TRBJ2-7, with D possibly matching TRBD2 (6 bases). The CDR3 covers 13 residues. V was cut by 4 bases and J by 6 bases, with 13 bases left in between. Germline CDR1 is SEHNR and CDR2 is FQNEAQ (reference sequence). CDR3 amino acids: CASSYQTRGEQYF. The CDR3 nucleotides are TGTGCCAGCAGCTACCAGACTAGAGGCGAGCAGTACTTC.

The V gene is TRBV10-2, the J gene TRBJ2-7; the match to TRBD2 covers 9 bases. V gave up 5 bases and J gave up 2 bases; unmatched junction bases: 10. Germline CDR1 and CDR2: WSHSY and SAAADI. This CDR3 is 16 amino acids long. The DNA for the CDR3 is TGCGCCAGCAGTCTTGGAGTACTAGCGGGCGCCTACGAGCAGTACTTC. Encoded protein: CASSLGVLAGAYEQYF.